Following are 19 T cell receptor beta chains from one sample sequenced in a study of T cells expressing NK-cell markers (dated by TCRdb to the early 2020s). Receptor amplification or capture employed 5' RACE. The reads were generated on an Illumina HiSeq 2000. TCRdb reprocessed the reads; each CDR3 protein sequence makes one entry, and DNA is unavailable. The sample table holds roughly 110,000 distinct CDR3 sequences. The ten largest clones take up roughly 20% of the sample. Sequences were obtained from blood T cells: a sorted CD56 or NKG2C T cell subset, CD4+ or CD8+ T cells, or bulk PBMC T cells (not recorded which). These receptors were collected from a woman between 18 and 70 years old in good health.

The chain employs TRBV24-1 and TRBJ2-2; the TRBD1 assignment by TCRdb is unverifiable without DNA. Germline V lookup: CDR1 KGHDR, CDR2 SFDVKD. The CDR3 is made up of 13 amino acids. This CDR3 reads CATSPGIAGELFF.

J is TRBJ2-1 and V is TRBV5-5; with no DNA, the TCRdb D assignment of TRBD2 cannot be verified. Looked up from germline, CDR1 is SGHKS and CDR2 is YYEKEE (reference sequence). The CDR3 totals 16 residues. The CDR3 sequence: CASSLMTSGDYNEQFF.

The chain links TRBV9 to TRBJ2-3; as DNA is missing, the TRBD2 call by TCRdb cannot be tested. This CDR3 is 16 amino acids long. Germline-derived CDR1 and CDR2 are SGDLS and YYNGEE. The CDR3 protein is CASSVGLAGGTDTQYF.

The chain has TRBV27 and TRBJ2-7; as DNA is missing, the TRBD2 call by TCRdb cannot be tested. CDR3 size: 13 residues. Germline CDR1 and CDR2: MNHEY and SMNVEV (reference sequence). CDR3 protein: CASSGTTRYEQYF.

The J gene is TRBJ1-6, the V gene TRBV4-2. The CDR3 consists of 14 residues. In germline, CDR1 is LGHNA, CDR2 YNFKEQ. This chain's CDR3 is CASSQGLYNSPLHF.

The chain couples TRBV5-1 to TRBJ2-2. In germline, CDR1 is SGHRS, CDR2 YFSETQ. This CDR3 region has 14 residues. CDR3: CASSLESVTGELFF. The variable domain in full, with the rest retrieved from reference TRBV5-1 and TRBJ2-2, is KAGVTQTPRYLIKTRGQQVTLSCSPISGHRSVSWYQQTPGQGLQFLFEYFSETQRNKGNFPGRFSGRQFSNSRSEMNVSTLELGDSALYLCASSLESVTGELFFGEGSRLTVL.

The chain combines TRBV12-3 or TRBV12-4 with TRBJ2-1. This CDR3 has 14 amino acids. The CDR3 region is CATRGKGNYNEQFF.

The chain is built from TRBV5-5 and TRBJ1-3. The CDR3 has 12 residues. Germline assignment: CDR1 SGHKS and CDR2 YYEKEE (reference sequence). The CDR3 sequence is CASSPTGNTIYF.

This chain joins TRBV7-9 and TRBJ2-5; TCRdb outputs TRBD2, but without DNA this stays unchecked. Per the germline V gene, CDR1 is SEHNR and CDR2 is FQNEAQ (reference sequence). The CDR3 covers 13 residues. This chain's CDR3 is CASRQGSSETQYF. The full variable domain, with the rest looked up from reference TRBV7-9 and TRBJ2-5, is DTGVSQNPRHKITKRGQNVTFRCDPISEHNRLYWYRQTLGQGPEFLTYFQNEAQLEKSRLLSDRFSAERPKGSFSTLEIQRTEQGDSAMYLCASRQGSSETQYFGPGTRLLVL.

The chain uses TRBV11-1 and TRBJ1-1; the TCRdb call, TRBD1, lacks DNA for checking. Germline V CDR1 and CDR2: SGHAT, FQDESV (reference sequence). This CDR3 has 18 residues. The CDR3 sequence: CASGPDLQGAKGYTEAFF.

The chain is built from TRBV6-4 and TRBJ2-2; TCRdb designates TRBD2, a call that cannot be tested without DNA. Per the germline V gene, CDR1 is MRHNA and CDR2 is SNTAGT. The CDR3 runs 17 residues. This chain's CDR3 is CASSPEAGGNSPGELFF.

The chain employs TRBV20-1 and TRBJ2-4. Germline V lookup: CDR1 DFQATT, CDR2 SNEGSKA (reference sequence). CDR3 length equals 13 residues. The CDR3 loop is CSATLGYTYIQYF.

The gene calls are TRBV20-1 and TRBJ2-7; TCRdb outputs TRBD2, but without DNA this stays unchecked. Germline V gene lookup returns CDR1 DFQATT and CDR2 SNEGSKA (reference sequence). The CDR3 is 16 residues long. This CDR3 is CSARASEREGLYEQYF.

The chain combines TRBV7-3 with TRBJ2-1. This CDR3 contains 15 residues. Germline V gives CDR1 SGHTA, CDR2 FQGTGA. The CDR3 here is CASSLTAVPYNEQFF.

This rearrangement joins TRBV15 to TRBJ1-1. This CDR3 has 13 residues. Germline V gives CDR1 LNHNV, CDR2 YYDKDF (reference sequence). CDR3 protein: CATSRWYGTEAFF.

The rearrangement joins TRBV11-2 to TRBJ2-2; no DNA is available, so the TRBD2 call from TCRdb remains unchecked. The CDR3 is made up of 16 amino acids. Germline V CDR1 and CDR2: SGHAT, FQNNGV. This CDR3 reads CASTERRDFNTGELFF.

The chain has TRBV20-1 and TRBJ2-3; without DNA, the TCRdb call of TRBD2 cannot be checked. Germline V gene lookup returns CDR1 DFQATT and CDR2 SNEGSKA (reference sequence). The CDR3 runs 14 residues. The CDR3 sequence: CSAHAGGEIDTQYF.

The V call is TRBV5-1, the J call TRBJ2-2; TCRdb proposes TRBD1, but this gene call is untestable without DNA. The CDR3 has 16 residues. Looked up from germline, CDR1 is SGHRS and CDR2 is YFSETQ. This CDR3 is CASRPIGGPSTGELFF.

The chain carries TRBV4-3 and TRBJ2-2; the D call from TCRdb, TRBD1, cannot be confirmed without DNA. The CDR3 is 16 amino acids. Germline V gene lookup returns CDR1 LGHNA and CDR2 YSLEER. The CDR3 sequence is CASSQDGDSLTGELFF.